The source of this T cell receptor (beta chain) is a study of Ad26.COV2.S vaccination and SARS-CoV-2 variants. Trimming shortened V by 8 bases and J by 1 base, and 15 bases separated the two germline ends. Germline-derived CDR1 and CDR2 are SQVTM and ANQGSEA. CDR3 length equals 14 residues. Notes on this clone: The target antigen is unknown.

Findings and limits, study-wide: An underestimation of total T cell responses may have resulted from the TCR breadth and depth analyses.

Sequencing used immunoSEQ multiplex PCR; TCRdb keeps in-frame clones, though not all of them. Among about 400,000 clones, about 89% were seen once, and the ten largest hold 1.9%. Noted treatment: around 19 received Ad26.COV2.S at low or high dose, single or two shots; roughly five received placebo; per-sample allocation not given. Day 63 after the first vaccine or placebo injection was the time point for sampling. Adults aged 18-55 years in Boston included the donor. This sequence originates from a person between 18 and 60 years old who received the Ad26.COV2.S COVID-19 vaccine or a placebo. The chain couples TRBV29-1 to TRBJ1-3, with D hard to call. The sample consisted of peripheral blood, taken in a trial of Ad26.COV2.S vaccine versus placebo. The CDR3: CSTRSSGSGNTIYF. The CDR3 nucleotides read TGCAGCACGCGGAGTTCAGGTTCTGGAAACACCATATATTTT. Looking up the rest from reference TRBV29-1 and TRBJ1-3 gives the full variable domain: SAVISQKPSRDICQRGTSLTIQCQVDSQVTMMFWYRQQPGQSLTLIATANQGSEATYESGFVIDKFPISRPNLTFSTLTVSNMSPEDSSIYLCSTRSSGSGNTIYFGEGSWLTVV.